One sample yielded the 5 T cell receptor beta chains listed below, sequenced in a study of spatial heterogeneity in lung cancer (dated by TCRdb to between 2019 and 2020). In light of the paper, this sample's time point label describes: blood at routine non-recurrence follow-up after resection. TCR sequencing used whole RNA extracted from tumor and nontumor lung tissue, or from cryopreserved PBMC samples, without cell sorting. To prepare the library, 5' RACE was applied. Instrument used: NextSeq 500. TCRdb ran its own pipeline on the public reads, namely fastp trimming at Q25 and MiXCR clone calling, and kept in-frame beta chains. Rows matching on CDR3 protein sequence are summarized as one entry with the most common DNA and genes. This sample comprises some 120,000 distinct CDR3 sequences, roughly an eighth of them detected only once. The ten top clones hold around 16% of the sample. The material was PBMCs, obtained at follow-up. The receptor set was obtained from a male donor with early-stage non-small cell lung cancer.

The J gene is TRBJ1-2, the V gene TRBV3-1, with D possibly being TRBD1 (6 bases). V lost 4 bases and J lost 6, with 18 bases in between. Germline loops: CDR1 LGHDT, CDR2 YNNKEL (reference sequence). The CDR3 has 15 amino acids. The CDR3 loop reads CASSLSALQGHGYTF. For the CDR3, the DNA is TGTGCCAGCAGCCTGTCCGCACTACAGGGACATGGCTACACCTTC.

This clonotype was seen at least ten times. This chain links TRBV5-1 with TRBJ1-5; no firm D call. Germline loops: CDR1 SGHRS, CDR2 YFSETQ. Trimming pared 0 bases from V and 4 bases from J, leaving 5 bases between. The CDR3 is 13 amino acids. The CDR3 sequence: CASSLAVNQPQHF. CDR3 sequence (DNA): TGCGCCAGCAGCTTGGCCGTGAATCAGCCCCAGCATTTT. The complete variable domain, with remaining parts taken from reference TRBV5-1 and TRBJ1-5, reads KAGVTQTPRYLIKTRGQQVTLSCSPISGHRSVSWYQQTPGQGLQFLFEYFSETQRNKGNFPGRFSGRQFSNSRSEMNVSTLELGDSALYLCASSLAVNQPQHFGDGTRLSIL.

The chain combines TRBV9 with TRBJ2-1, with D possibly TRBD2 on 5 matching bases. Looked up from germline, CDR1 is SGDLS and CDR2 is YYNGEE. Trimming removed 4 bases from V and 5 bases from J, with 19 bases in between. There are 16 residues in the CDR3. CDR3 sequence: CASSIGPFSLDNEQFF. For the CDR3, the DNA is TGTGCCAGCAGCATAGGACCATTTTCACTAGACAATGAGCAGTTCTTC.

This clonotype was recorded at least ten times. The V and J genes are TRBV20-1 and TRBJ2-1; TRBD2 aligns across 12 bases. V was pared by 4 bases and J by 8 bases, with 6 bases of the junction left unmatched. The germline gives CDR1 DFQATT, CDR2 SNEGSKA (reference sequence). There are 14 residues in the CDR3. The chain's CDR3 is CSATLAGGPHEQFF. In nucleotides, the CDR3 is TGCAGTGCTACTCTAGCGGGGGGGCCACATGAGCAGTTCTTC.

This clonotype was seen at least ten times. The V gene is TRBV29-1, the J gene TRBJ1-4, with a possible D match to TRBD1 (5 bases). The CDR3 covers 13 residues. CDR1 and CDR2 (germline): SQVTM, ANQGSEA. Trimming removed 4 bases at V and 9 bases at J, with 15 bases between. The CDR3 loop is CSVGSQGSKKLFF. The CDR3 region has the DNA TGCAGCGTTGGTTCGCAGGGATCGAAAAAACTGTTTTTT.